The present T cell receptor (beta chain) was sequenced within a study of long-term antiretroviral therapy in people with HIV (dated by TCRdb to between 2021 and 2023). The study in broad terms: The earliest samples were collected about a decade before the 2015 WHO recommendation for immediate ART, when ART was typically delayed until CD4 counts fell. A retrospective serial study tested whether changes in peripheral blood TRB repertoire composition and diversity were associated with ART initiation and durable HIV suppression. A total of over 150 cryopreserved PBMC samples came from around 30 adults with confirmed HIV infection and were collected serially over a mean of roughly 6 years (range 1-12). Among the 25 to 30 participants with HIV, ten to eleven were female. No cross-contamination during QIAcube processing was seen in test extractions of a monoclonal T-cell line run alongside about 33 polyclonal samples.

Inclusion was restricted to participants for whom at least one PBMC sample before ART initiation and at least two post-ART samples were available. Every participant with HIV received treatment in the United States of America. Cryopreserved samples of about 0.9-11 million PBMC were thawed and washed before DNA extraction. At the time of the earliest PBMC sample, participants with HIV were aged between about 20 and 55 years. Per participant, PBMC samples came from 1-4 timepoints prior to ART initiation and 2-8 timepoints following ART initiation, for a median of 7 samples. Serial HIV viral load, CD4+ T-cell count, ART history and demographic data were obtained for every participant. Genomic DNA was extracted from unsorted PBMC with a Qiagen kit on a QIAcube, with processing performed in batches of 12 samples. Broader findings and caveats from the paper: CDR3 length ranges in HIV repertoires were narrower than in controls, and network structure suggested an antigen-experienced repertoire with only a slight naive shift after ART. Because cell numbers in pre-ART samples were limited, unsorted PBMC were profiled instead of sorted CD4+ and CD8+ T cells. Owing to limited PBMC availability, only the TCR beta chain was sequenced, without alpha chain pairing. The samples span the years 2004 to 2017, and the ART regimens used may be less effective than current regimens. Inferences about post-ART repertoire changes were limited because no data were available on ART adherence, viral resistance or therapy changes. Expanded TRB clones identified before ART initiation dominated the repertoire across all time points, though the dominance fluctuated and decreased in many PLHIV after ART. A significant increase in TRB diversity was found to be associated with ART initiation, although TRB diversity was observed to remain significantly below that of transplant donor controls even after long-term ART.

The immunoSEQ hsTCRB v3.0 assay was used at survey level resolution to sequence the TRB variable region. The target sequencing depth for TRB was about 40,000-55,000 T-cell genomes per sample. An Illumina MiSeq with a v3 150-cycle kit was used to sequence the pooled TRB libraries. For the original study's pipeline: Analysis of repertoires was carried out in R inside a reproducible Nextflow workflow spanning QC, data transformation and analysis. LymphoSeq2, an R package for exploring AIRR-Seq data, was used to implement the custom analyses. A handful of samples that produced fewer than 5000 total TRB sequences were removed, so some 190 HIV repertoires were analyzed. Among the approximately 190 HIV repertoires that were kept, roughly 58 were collected before ART initiation and roughly 130 were collected after ART initiation. Repertoires were downsampled to 5000 TRB nucleotide sequences, and summary statistics were averaged over 100 downsampling iterations. TRB sequences were retained for analysis only if CDR3 regions of at least seven amino acids were present. Two measures captured diversity: a Shannon entropy-derived clonality score and the Gini coefficient. In the repertoire networks, any two of the top 5000 CDR3 amino acid sequences were connected whenever the two sequences differed by an edit distance of one. Antigen specificity groups and MHC restriction were predicted for TRB CDR3 amino acid sequences with GLIPH2. To flag known CMV, EBV, HIV or tissue antigen associations, CDR3 amino acid sequences were matched against VDJdb and McPAS-TCR. Pre-ART, post-ART and control groups were compared with Wilcoxon signed-rank tests and Holm-Bonferroni correction. What TCRdb holds here is the immuneACCESS table cut down to in-frame rearrangements. Part of the clones is not present; checked against another copy, under half of the missing clones reflect an unresolved V gene, and the others are unexplained. V and J calls and clone size are those listed in that table; D and trimming were worked out from the DNA. The sample yields some 35,000 clones; roughly 94% were counted once. The ten largest clones add up to roughly 3.9% of the sample.

About this clone itself: The antigen it binds to is not known. Within one base of it there is no much larger clone, and no base qualities were kept.

The TCR originated in a woman aged 45 to 65 with HIV. The sample was unsorted PBMCs, taken 4.1 years after starting antiretroviral therapy.

The CDR3 region has the sequence CASSRGTGYEQYF. The base sequence is TGTGCCAGCAGCCGGGGGACAGGCTACGAGCAGTACTTC. The chain is made from TRBV7-3 and TRBJ2-7; TRBD1 agrees with 8 junctional bases. V is pruned by 5 bases and J by 3 bases, leaving 3 bases of the junction without a gene match. There are 13 amino acids in the CDR3, from cysteine to phenylalanine inclusive. Solely the CDR3 DNA is kept, with 39 bases framed from the first base. In the germline V gene, CDR1 corresponds to SGHTA and CDR2 to FQGTGA.